A single sample is the source of the 20 T cell receptor beta chains below, sequenced in a study of PD-1 blockade in classical Hodgkin lymphoma. Time point meaning: newly diagnosed, previously untreated cHL patient sample. Magnetic negative selection served to purify CD4+ T cells out of PBMCs that had been thawed. TCRdb's copy holds only in-frame clones and misses some; the assay was immunoSEQ multiplex PCR. The sample includes fewer than 40,000 clones, about 87% of them seen just once. Sequenced input: CD4+ T cells from blood. These receptors all come from a human donor with classical Hodgkin lymphoma.

The rearrangement uses TRBV5-1 and TRBJ2-3; no reliable D call. V dropped 0 bases and J dropped 3 bases, with 8 bases sitting between them. The CDR3 sequence is 14 residues long. From germline, CDR1 is SGHRS and CDR2 YFSETQ. The CDR3 here is CASSLEPQTDTQYF. DNA of the CDR3: TGCGCCAGCAGCTTGGAACCGCAAACAGATACGCAGTATTTT.

This chain links TRBV5-5 with TRBJ2-7, with 9 bases aligning to TRBD1. The CDR3 contains 14 residues. The V gene's germline CDR1 is SGHKS and CDR2 YYEKEE (reference sequence). Germline trimming cut 4 bases from V and 4 bases from J; bases unmatched to any gene: 6. DNA of the CDR3: TGTGCCAGCAGCCCGGGACAGGGTTTTTACGAGCAGTACTTC. Protein product: CASSPGQGFYEQYF.

The chain links TRBV4-1 to TRBJ2-1, with 8 bases that match TRBD2. V shed 4 bases, J shed 0 bases, and the junction held 8 bases outside the gene matches. This CDR3 is 17 amino acids long. Germline values: CDR1 MGHRA, CDR2 YSYEKL. CDR3 amino acids: CASSRQAGGASYNEQFF. The CDR3 DNA reads as TGCGCCAGCAGCCGCCAGGCGGGAGGTGCCTCCTACAATGAGCAGTTCTTC.

The CDR3 DNA is TGTGCCAGCAGTGAAACCGGGGGAGTCAGGGAGACCCAGTACTTC. Protein: CASSETGGVRETQYF. The chain joins TRBV6-1 to TRBJ2-5, with D possibly being TRBD2 (6 bases). This CDR3 has 15 residues. The V end was cut by 2 bases, the J end by 5 bases, with 15 bases between. CDR1 and CDR2 (germline): MNHNS, SASEGT.

This chain uses TRBV5-1 with TRBJ2-3; D is undetermined. Germline loops: CDR1 SGHRS, CDR2 YFSETQ. Deletions cut 0 bases from V and 4 bases from J, with 3 bases between. This CDR3 spans 12 amino acids. The DNA for the CDR3 is TGCGCCAGCAGCTTGGTCTCAGATACGCAGTATTTT. It specifies CASSLVSDTQYF.

The J gene is TRBJ2-1, the V gene TRBV6-6; the D gene is possibly TRBD2 (6 bases). Germline V gene data show CDR1 as MNHNY and CDR2 as SVGAGI (reference sequence). Trimming removed 4 bases from V and 4 bases from J, with 17 bases in between. The CDR3 is 16 amino acids. The CDR3 nucleotides read TGTGCCAGCAGTTCCTTTAGCGGATCAGGTTACAATGAGCAGTTCTTC. Amino acids: CASSSFSGSGYNEQFF.

This sequence joins TRBV20-1 and TRBJ2-7, with unresolved D. Trimming stripped 3 bases from V and 6 bases from J, with 9 bases between. CDR3 length: 11 amino acids. CDR1 is DFQATT and CDR2 is SNEGSKA in the germline V gene (reference sequence). CDR3 DNA sequence: TGCAGTGCTAGGGACGCTTCCGAGCAGTACTTC. Protein sequence: CSARDASEQYF.

The CDR3 sequence: CASSSNGAGTEAFF. Here the CDR3 DNA reads TGTGCCAGCAGCTCAAACGGGGCAGGGACTGAAGCTTTCTTT. The chain joins TRBV7-3 to TRBJ1-1; weak D call: TRBD1 (5 bases). Per the germline V gene, CDR1 is SGHTA and CDR2 is FQGTGA. The CDR3 is made up of 14 amino acids. V lost 4 bases to trimming and J lost 5 bases, with 14 bases between them.

There are a few counts of this clone. The rearrangement links TRBV28 to TRBJ1-3, with unresolved D. The ends were cut back, 4 bases at V and 4 bases at J, with 17 bases in the middle. Germline assignment: CDR1 MDHEN and CDR2 SYDVKM. This CDR3 contains 16 residues. The CDR3 DNA reads as TGTGCCAGCAGTTCTCTACTGGACTTTTCAGGAAACACCATATATTTT. This sequence encodes CASSSLLDFSGNTIYF.

V and J are TRBV25-1 and TRBJ2-1, with 9 bases fitting TRBD1. The CDR3 length is 14 residues. CDR1 and CDR2 (germline): MGHDK, SYGVNS. The V and J ends lost 1 base and 9 bases, in that order; junction bases with no gene match: 4. As DNA, the CDR3 is TGTGCCAGCAGTGAATCGGGGACAGGGCGTGAGCAGTTCTTC. Translated, it gives CASSESGTGREQFF.

CDR3 nucleotide sequence: TGTGCCAGCACAGGGAATCCCGGGGAGCTGTTTTTT. Protein sequence: CASTGNPGELFF. The V and J genes are TRBV28 and TRBJ2-2; tentative D call: TRBD1 (5 bases). V lost 7 bases, J lost 6 bases, and 9 bases lay in between. The CDR3 length is 12 residues. Germline values: CDR1 MDHEN, CDR2 SYDVKM.

This sequence joins TRBV5-4 and TRBJ2-7, with TRBD2 as a possible D gene (6 bases). The V and J ends lost 2 bases and 2 bases respectively, with 26 bases between them. Germline-derived CDR1 and CDR2 are SGHNT and YYREEE (reference sequence). This CDR3 is built from 19 residues. CDR3 DNA sequence: TGTGCCAGCAGCTTACCGACCGGGGGAGGTTCCCTAAGTCCCTACGAGCAGTACTTC. This sequence encodes CASSLPTGGGSLSPYEQYF. The full variable domain, rest sourced from reference TRBV5-4 and TRBJ2-7, is ETGVTQSPTHLIKTRGQQVTLRCSSQSGHNTVSWYQQALGQGPQFIFQYYREEENGRGNFPPRFSGLQFPNYSSELNVNALELDDSALYLCASSLPTGGGSLSPYEQYFGPGTRLTVT.

The chain has TRBV5-1 and TRBJ1-6; 8 bases are a match to TRBD1. Trimming cost V 6 bases and J 7 bases; bases outside gene matches: 12. This CDR3 comprises 16 residues. Germline CDR1 reads SGHRS; CDR2 reads YFSETQ. Here the CDR3 DNA reads TGCGCCAGCACCCTGTCCCCGGGACAGGTAAATTCACCCCTCCACTTT. Translation gives CASTLSPGQVNSPLHF.

The chain uses TRBV5-4 and TRBJ2-3; 10 bases fit TRBD1. CDR1 and CDR2 from the germline V gene are SGHNT and YYREEE (reference sequence). The CDR3 runs to 15 residues. V gave up 4 bases and J gave up 3 bases; unmatched junction bases: 5. This CDR3 is CASSQPGQGTDTQYF. For the CDR3, the DNA is TGTGCCAGCAGCCAGCCGGGACAGGGGACAGATACGCAGTATTTT.

This sequence joins TRBV18 and TRBJ1-1, with D unresolved. The V gene lost 4 bases and the J gene lost 0 bases, with 9 bases spanning the gap. This CDR3 contains 14 residues. Germline V gene lookup returns CDR1 KGHSH and CDR2 LQKENI. CDR3 sequence: CASSLNEVNTEAFF. The CDR3 bases are TGTGCCAGCTCACTAAATGAGGTGAACACTGAAGCTTTCTTT.

The chain joins TRBV9 to TRBJ2-1, with TRBD2 matching over 11 bases. The V gene end was trimmed by 6 bases and the J gene end by 7 bases; junction bases not matched to a gene: 9. This CDR3 is 15 amino acids long. Germline assignment: CDR1 SGDLS and CDR2 YYNGEE. CDR3 residues: CASTPTSGSFNEQFF. The CDR3 region has the DNA TGTGCCAGCACCCCCACTAGCGGGAGCTTTAATGAGCAGTTCTTC.

V usage is TRBV5-4 and J usage is TRBJ2-7; 12 nucleotides match TRBD2. The germline CDR1 and CDR2 sequences are SGHNT and YYREEE (reference sequence). The junction had 3 bases not matched to a gene; V was cut back by 5 bases and J by 3 bases. The CDR3 loop spans 14 amino acids. As DNA, the CDR3 is TGTGCCAGCAGTCCTAGCGGGAGGGGCTACGAGCAGTACTTC. Its translation is CASSPSGRGYEQYF.

The V and J genes are TRBV30 and TRBJ1-5; D unresolved. Germline V gene sequence: CDR1 GTSNPN, CDR2 SVGIG (reference sequence). Trimming took off 1 base at V and 0 bases at J, with 7 bases between the two ends. The CDR3 is 14 residues long. CDR3 coding DNA: TGTGCCTGGAGTGCCGGGGTTAGCAATCAGCCCCAGCATTTT. Protein: CAWSAGVSNQPQHF.

The rearrangement joins TRBV29-1 to TRBJ1-1; 11 bases are shared with TRBD1. The length of the CDR3 is 15 residues. Germline CDR1 and CDR2: SQVTM and ANQGSEA. The J segment lost 3 bases and the V segment lost 4 bases, leaving 7 bases of the junction unmatched. Here the CDR3 reads CSVVKVGQGDTEAFF. The CDR3 nucleotides read TGCAGCGTTGTAAAAGTGGGACAGGGGGACACTGAAGCTTTCTTT.

Details on this clone: It is unclear where the CDR3 begins or ends on the DNA, so no DNA is shown, and the CDR3 is as TCRdb lists it. The chain is built from TRBV21-1 and TRBJ2-6; the D call of TRBD1 is as the table states it, not checked on the DNA. TRBV21-1 represents a pseudogene. Both ends counted, the CDR3 spans 17 residues. This CDR3 reads CASSKWAGGAGANVLTF.